The rows below give T cell receptor beta chains drawn from one sample of a study of T cells in Graves' hyperthyroidism and ophthalmopathy. TCRdb analysed the multiplex PCR reads with MiXCR anew, one entry per CDR3 protein. The sample holds more than 300,000 distinct CDR3 sequences, approximately 13% seen once. The sequenced sample consisted of blood. These receptors all come from a woman in her late teens or twenties with Graves' hyperthyroidism. The CDR3 runs from the conserved cysteine through the conserved F or W. The D gene is left open where the match is weak. The size of a clone is reported for some rows only, either as once, few or many, or as a class for expanded clones.

j_gene	d_gene	len	abundance	v_gene	CDR3aa	CDR3nt
TRBJ1-5	-	16	few	TRBV6-1	CASSERGEAGDQPQHF	TGTGCCAGCAGTGAAAGGGGTGAGGCTGGGGATCAGCCCCAGCATTTT
TRBJ2-3	-	16	-	TRBV3-1	CASSQGRPDLTDTQYF	TGTGCCAGCAGCCAAGGCCGCCCAGATCTCACAGATACGCAGTATTTT
TRBJ2-1	TRBD2	16	few	TRBV6-1	CASSEAAGGSYNEQFF	TGTGCCAGCAGTGAAGCGGCGGGGGGGAGCTACAATGAGCAGTTCTTC
TRBJ2-1	-	14	few	TRBV12-3/TRBV12-4	CASSLVALYNEQFF	TGTGCCAGCAGTTTAGTTGCCCTCTACAATGAGCAGTTCTTC
TRBJ2-3	-	15	many	TRBV6-6	CASSYGRDEGDTQYF	TGTGCCAGCAGTTACGGGCGGGACGAGGGAGATACGCAGTATTTT
TRBJ1-6	-	12	many	TRBV30	CAWSERGSPLHF	TGTGCCTGGAGTGAACGCGGGTCACCCCTCCACTTT
TRBJ2-7	TRBD1	14	many	TRBV7-8	CASSWRTGGYEQYF	TGTGCCAGCAGCTGGCGGACAGGGGGCTACGAGCAGTACTTC
TRBJ1-1	-	16	many	TRBV19	CASKERTDPRLTEAFF	TGTGCCAGTAAGGAACGGACCGACCCCAGATTGACTGAAGCTTTCTTT
TRBJ2-7	-	14	many	TRBV6-8	CASSYPMVVYEQYF	TGTGCCAGCAGTTACCCGATGGTTGTGTACGAGCAGTACTTC
TRBJ2-2	-	14	many	TRBV2	CATSWGGRTGELFF	TGTGCCACCTCGTGGGGTGGTAGGACCGGGGAGCTGTTTTTT
TRBJ1-3	-	16	many	TRBV28	CASSSWDMGGGNTIYF	TGTGCCAGCAGCTCCTGGGACATGGGGGGCGGAAACACCATATATTTT
TRBJ1-5	-	17	-	TRBV5-5	CASSPGQGFSSNQPQHF	TGTGCCAGCAGCCCTGGCCAGGGGTTTTCTAGCAATCAGCCCCAGCATTTT
TRBJ1-1	-	15	many	TRBV30	CAWSVTGTLNTEAFF	TGTGCCTGGAGTGTAACAGGGACTCTGAACACTGAAGCTTTCTTT
TRBJ1-1	-	14	many	TRBV4-3	CASSQVTMNTEAFF	TGCGCCAGCAGCCAAGTTACCATGAACACTGAAGCTTTCTTT
TRBJ1-6	TRBD1	15	many	TRBV30	CAWSVRGGGRSPLHF	TGTGCCTGGAGTGTACGGGGAGGGGGCCGATCACCCCTCCACTTT